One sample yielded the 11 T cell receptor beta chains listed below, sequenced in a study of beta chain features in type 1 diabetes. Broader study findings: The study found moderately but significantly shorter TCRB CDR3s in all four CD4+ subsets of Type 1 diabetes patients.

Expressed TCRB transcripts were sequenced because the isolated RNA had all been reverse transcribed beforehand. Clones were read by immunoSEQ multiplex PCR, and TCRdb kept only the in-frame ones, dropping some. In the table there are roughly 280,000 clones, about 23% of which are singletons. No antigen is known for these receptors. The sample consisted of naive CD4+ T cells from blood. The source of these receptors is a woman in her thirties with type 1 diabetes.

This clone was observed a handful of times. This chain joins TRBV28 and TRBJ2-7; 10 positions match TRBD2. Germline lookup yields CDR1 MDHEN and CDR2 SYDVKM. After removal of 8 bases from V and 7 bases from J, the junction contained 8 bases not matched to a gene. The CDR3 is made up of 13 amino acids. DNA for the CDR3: TGTGCCAGCGCGTCTAGCGGGAGTTTTGAGCAGTACTTC. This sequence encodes CASASSGSFEQYF.

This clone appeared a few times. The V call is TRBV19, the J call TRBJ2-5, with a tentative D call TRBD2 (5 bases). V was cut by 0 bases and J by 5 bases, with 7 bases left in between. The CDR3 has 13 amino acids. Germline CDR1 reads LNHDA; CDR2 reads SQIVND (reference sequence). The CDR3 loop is CASSIDSGETQYF. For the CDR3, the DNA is TGTGCCAGTAGTATAGATTCGGGGGAGACCCAGTACTTC. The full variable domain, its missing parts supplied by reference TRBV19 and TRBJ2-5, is DGGITQSPKYLFRKEGQNVTLSCEQNLNHDAMYWYRQDPGQGLRLIYYSQIVNDFQKGDIAEGYSVSREKKESFPLTVTSAQKNPTAFYLCASSIDSGETQYFGPGTRLLVL.

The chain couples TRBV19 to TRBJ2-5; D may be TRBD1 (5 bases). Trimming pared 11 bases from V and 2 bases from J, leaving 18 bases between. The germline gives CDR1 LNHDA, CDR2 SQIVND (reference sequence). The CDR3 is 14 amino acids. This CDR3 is CARPPPTEQETQYF. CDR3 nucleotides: TGTGCCCGCCCACCCCCGACAGAACAAGAGACCCAGTACTTC.

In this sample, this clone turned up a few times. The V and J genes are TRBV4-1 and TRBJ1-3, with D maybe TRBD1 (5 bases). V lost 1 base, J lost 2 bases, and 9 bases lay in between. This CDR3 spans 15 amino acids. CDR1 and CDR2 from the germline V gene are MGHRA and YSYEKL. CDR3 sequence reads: CASSQGGAAGNTIYF. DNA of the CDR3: TGCGCCAGCAGCCAAGGGGGCGCGGCTGGAAACACCATATATTTT.

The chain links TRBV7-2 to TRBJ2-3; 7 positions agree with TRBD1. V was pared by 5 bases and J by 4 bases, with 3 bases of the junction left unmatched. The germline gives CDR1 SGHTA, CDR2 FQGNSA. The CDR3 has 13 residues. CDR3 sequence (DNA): TGTGCCAGCAGCCAGGGACAGTCAGATACGCAGTATTTT. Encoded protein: CASSQGQSDTQYF.

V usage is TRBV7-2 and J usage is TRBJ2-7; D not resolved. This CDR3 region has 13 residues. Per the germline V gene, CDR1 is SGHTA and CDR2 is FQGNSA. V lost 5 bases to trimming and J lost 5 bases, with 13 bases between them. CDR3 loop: CASSLERTNEQYF. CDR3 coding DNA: TGTGCCAGCAGCCTCGAGCGCACTAACGAGCAGTACTTC.

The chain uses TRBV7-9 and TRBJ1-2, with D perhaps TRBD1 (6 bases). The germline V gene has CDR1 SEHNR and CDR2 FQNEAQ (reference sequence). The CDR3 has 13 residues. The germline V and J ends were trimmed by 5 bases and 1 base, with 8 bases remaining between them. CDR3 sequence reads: CASSLDSNYGYTF. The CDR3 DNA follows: TGTGCCAGCAGCCTGGACAGTAACTATGGCTACACCTTC.

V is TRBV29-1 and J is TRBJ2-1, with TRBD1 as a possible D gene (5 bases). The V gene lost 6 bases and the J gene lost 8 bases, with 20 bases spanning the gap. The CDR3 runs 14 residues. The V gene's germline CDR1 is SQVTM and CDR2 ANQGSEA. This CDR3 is CSVDPHHRSHEQFF. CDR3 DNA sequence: TGCAGCGTCGACCCCCACCACAGGAGCCATGAGCAGTTCTTC.

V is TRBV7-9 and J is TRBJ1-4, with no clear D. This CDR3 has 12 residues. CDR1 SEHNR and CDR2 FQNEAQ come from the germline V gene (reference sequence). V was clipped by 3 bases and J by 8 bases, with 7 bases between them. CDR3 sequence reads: CASSFNLEKLFF. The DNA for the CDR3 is TGTGCCAGCAGCTTTAATCTGGAAAAACTGTTTTTT.

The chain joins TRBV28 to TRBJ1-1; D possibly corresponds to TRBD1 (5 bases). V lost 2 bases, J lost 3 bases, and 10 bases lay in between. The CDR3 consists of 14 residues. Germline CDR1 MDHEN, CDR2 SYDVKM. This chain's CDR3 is CASSLEGHYTEAFF. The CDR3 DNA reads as TGTGCCAGCAGTTTAGAAGGACATTACACTGAAGCTTTCTTT.

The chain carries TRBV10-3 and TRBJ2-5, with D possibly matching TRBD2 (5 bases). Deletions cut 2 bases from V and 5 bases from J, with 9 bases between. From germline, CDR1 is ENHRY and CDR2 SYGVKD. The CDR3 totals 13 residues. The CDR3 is CAISEEGWETQYF. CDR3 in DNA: TGTGCCATCAGTGAGGAGGGTTGGGAGACCCAGTACTTC.